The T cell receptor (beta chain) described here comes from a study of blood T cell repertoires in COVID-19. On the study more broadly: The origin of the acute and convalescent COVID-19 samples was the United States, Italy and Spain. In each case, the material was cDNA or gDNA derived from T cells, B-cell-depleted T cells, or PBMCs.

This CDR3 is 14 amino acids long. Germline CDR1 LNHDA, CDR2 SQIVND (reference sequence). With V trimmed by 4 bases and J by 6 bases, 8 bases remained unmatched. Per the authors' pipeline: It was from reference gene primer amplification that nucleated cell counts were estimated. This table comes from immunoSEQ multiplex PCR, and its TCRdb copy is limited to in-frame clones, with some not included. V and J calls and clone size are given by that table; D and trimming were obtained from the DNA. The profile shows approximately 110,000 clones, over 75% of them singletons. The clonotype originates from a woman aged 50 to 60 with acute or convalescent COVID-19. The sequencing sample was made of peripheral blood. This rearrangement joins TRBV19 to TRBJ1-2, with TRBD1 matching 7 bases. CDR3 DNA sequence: TGTGCCAGTAGTACGCGAGACAGGGTGAATGGCTACACCTTC. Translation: CASSTRDRVNGYTF.